This T cell receptor (beta chain) came from a study of TIL therapy for anti-PD-1-resistant metastatic lung cancer. Trimming shortened V by 0 bases and J by 0 bases, and 6 bases separated the two germline ends. The CDR3 covers 15 residues. In germline, CDR1 is GTSNPN, CDR2 SVGIG (reference sequence). Sequencing used immunoSEQ v3. The data were produced by immunoSEQ multiplex PCR, yet TCRdb's version contains in-frame clones alone and is incomplete. The sample shows about 46,000 clones, roughly 85% of them seen only once. As to time point: pre-treatment sample, taken before nivolumab and TIL therapy. Enrollment ran from October 2017 to early 2020.

The source was blood, collected at baseline. The V and J genes are TRBV30 and TRBJ1-6; D ambiguous. This receptor was taken from a person aged 25 to 80 with non-small cell lung cancer. The CDR3 sequence: CAWSVGSSYNSPLHF. CDR3 DNA: TGTGCCTGGAGTGTAGGCAGCTCCTATAATTCACCCCTCCACTTT. Using reference TRBV30 and TRBJ1-6 for the parts outside the CDR3, the full variable domain is SQTIHQWPATLVQPVGSPLSLECTVEGTSNPNLYWYRQAAGRGLQLLFYSVGIGQISSEVPQNLSASRPQDRQFILSSKKLLLSDSGFYLCAWSVGSSYNSPLHFGNGTRLTVT.